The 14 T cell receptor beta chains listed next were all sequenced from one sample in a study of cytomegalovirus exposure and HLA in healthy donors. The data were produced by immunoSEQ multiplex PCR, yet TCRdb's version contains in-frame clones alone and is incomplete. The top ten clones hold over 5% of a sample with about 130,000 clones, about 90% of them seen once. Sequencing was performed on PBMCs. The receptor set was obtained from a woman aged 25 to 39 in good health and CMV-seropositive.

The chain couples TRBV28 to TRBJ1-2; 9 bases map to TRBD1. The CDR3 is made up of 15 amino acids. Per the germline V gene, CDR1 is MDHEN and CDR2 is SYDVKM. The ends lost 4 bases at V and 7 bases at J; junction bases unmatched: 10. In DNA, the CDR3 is TGTGCCAGCAGTTCACTCGGACAGGGGAATGCTGGCTACACCTTC. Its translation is CASSSLGQGNAGYTF.

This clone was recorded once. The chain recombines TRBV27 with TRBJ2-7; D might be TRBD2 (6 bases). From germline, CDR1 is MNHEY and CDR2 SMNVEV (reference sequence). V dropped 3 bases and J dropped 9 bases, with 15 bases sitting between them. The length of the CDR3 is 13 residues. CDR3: CASSLSGVHGQYF. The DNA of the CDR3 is TGTGCCAGCAGTTTGTCGGGGGTTCATGGGCAGTACTTC.

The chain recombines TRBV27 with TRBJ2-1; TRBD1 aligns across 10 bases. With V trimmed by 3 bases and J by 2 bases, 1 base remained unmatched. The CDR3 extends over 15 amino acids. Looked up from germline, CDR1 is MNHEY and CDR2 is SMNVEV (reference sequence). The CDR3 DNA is TGTGCCAGCAGTTTGGGGACAGGGGCCTACAATGAGCAGTTCTTC. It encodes CASSLGTGAYNEQFF.

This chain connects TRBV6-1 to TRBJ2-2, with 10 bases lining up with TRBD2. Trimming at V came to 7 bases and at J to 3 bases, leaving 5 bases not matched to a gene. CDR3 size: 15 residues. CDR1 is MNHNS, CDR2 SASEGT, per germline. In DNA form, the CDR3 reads TGTGCCAGCAACAAGCGGGGGGGCGACACCGGGGAGCTGTTTTTT. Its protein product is CASNKRGGDTGELFF.

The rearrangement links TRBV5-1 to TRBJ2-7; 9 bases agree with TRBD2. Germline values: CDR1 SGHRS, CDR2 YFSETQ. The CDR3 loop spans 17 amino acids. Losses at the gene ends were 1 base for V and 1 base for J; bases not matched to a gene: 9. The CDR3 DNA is TGCGCCAGCAGCTTGAGTTGGCTAGCGGGGAGTTCCTACGAGCAGTACTTC. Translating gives CASSLSWLAGSSYEQYF.

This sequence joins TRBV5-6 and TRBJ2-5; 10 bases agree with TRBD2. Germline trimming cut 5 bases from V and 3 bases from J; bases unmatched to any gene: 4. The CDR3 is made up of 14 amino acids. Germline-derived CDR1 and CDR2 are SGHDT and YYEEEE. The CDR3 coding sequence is TGTGCCAGCAGACCCGGACTAGCGGAAGAGACCCAGTACTTC. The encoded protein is CASRPGLAEETQYF. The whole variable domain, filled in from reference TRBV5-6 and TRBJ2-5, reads DAGVTQSPTHLIKTRGQQVTLRCSPKSGHDTVSWYQQALGQGPQFIFQYYEEEERQRGNFPDRFSGHQFPNYSSELNVNALLLGDSALYLCASRPGLAEETQYFGPGTRLLVL.

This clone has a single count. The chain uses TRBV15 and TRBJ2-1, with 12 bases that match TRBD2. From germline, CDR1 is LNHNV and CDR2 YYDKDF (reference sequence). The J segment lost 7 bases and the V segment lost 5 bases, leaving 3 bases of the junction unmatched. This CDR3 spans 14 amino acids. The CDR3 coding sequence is TGTGCCACCAGCCGACTAGCGGGGGTTAATGAGCAGTTCTTC. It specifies CATSRLAGVNEQFF.

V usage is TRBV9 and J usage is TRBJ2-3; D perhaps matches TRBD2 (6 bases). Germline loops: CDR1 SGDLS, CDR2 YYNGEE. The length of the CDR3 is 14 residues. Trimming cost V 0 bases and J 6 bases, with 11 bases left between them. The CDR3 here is CASSVGAGRDTQYF. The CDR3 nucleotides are TGTGCCAGCAGCGTAGGGGCGGGACGGGATACGCAGTATTTT.

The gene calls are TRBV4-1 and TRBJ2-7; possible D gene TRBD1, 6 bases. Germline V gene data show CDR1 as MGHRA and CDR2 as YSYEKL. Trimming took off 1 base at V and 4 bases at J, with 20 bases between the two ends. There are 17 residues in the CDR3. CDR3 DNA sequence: TGCGCCAGCAGCCAAGTGTATTCCGACAGGAATCAATACGAGCAGTACTTC. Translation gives CASSQVYSDRNQYEQYF.

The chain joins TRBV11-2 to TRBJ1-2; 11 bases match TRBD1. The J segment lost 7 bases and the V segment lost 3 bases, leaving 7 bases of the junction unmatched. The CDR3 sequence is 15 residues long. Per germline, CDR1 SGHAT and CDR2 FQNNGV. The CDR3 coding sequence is TGTGCCAGCAGCTTTACCGGACAGGGGGCTGGTGGCTACACCTTC. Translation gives CASSFTGQGAGGYTF. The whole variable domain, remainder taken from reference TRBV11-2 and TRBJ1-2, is EAGVAQSPRYKIIEKRQSVAFWCNPISGHATLYWYQQILGQGPKLLIQFQNNGVVDDSQLPKDRFSAERLKGVDSTLKIQPAKLEDSAVYLCASSFTGQGAGGYTFGSGTRLTVV.

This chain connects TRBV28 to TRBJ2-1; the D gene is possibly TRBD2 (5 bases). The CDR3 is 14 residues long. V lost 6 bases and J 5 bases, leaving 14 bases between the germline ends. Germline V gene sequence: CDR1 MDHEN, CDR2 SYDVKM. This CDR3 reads CASSSRTFNNEQFF. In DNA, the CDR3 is TGTGCCAGCAGCTCCCGGACTTTTAACAATGAGCAGTTCTTC. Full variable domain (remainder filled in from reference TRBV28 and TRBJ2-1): DVKVTQSSRYLVKRTGEKVFLECVQDMDHENMFWYRQDPGLGLRLIYFSYDVKMKEKGDIPEGYSVSREKKERFSLILESASTNQTSMYLCASSSRTFNNEQFFGPGTRLTVL.

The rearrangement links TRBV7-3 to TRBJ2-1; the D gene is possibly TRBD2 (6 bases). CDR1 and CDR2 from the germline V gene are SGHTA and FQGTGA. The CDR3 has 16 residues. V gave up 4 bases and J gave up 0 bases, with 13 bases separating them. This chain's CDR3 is CASSYGLSSSYNEQFF. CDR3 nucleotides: TGTGCCAGCAGCTACGGACTATCGAGCTCCTACAATGAGCAGTTCTTC.

The CDR3 sequence: CASSLEGDAYNEQFF. The CDR3 bases are TGTGCCAGCAGCTTAGAAGGAGACGCCTACAATGAGCAGTTCTTC. The J gene is TRBJ2-1, the V gene TRBV7-3; D is unclear. Germline V gene sequence: CDR1 SGHTA, CDR2 FQGTGA. The CDR3 loop spans 15 amino acids. V dropped 2 bases and J dropped 2 bases, with 10 bases sitting between them.

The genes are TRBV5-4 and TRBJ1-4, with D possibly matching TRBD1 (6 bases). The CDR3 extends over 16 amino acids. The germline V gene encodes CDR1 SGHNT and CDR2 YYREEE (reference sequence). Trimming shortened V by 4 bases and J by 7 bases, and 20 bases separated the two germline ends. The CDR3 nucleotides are TGTGCCAGCAGCCCCGGTGGCGGCAGGGGTATTGAAAAACTGTTTTTT. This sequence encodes CASSPGGGRGIEKLFF.